The 30 T cell receptor beta chains in this list originate from one sample, sequenced in a study of blood T cell repertoires in COVID-19. This table comes from immunoSEQ multiplex PCR, and its TCRdb copy is limited to in-frame clones, with some not included. The sample contains about 98,000 clones, approximately 80% of which appear only once. Sample: peripheral blood. All receptors come from a man in his 70s with active or convalescent COVID-19.

The chain is built from TRBV27 and TRBJ2-1; 11 nucleotides line up with TRBD2. The CDR3 length is 16 residues. V shed 5 bases, J shed 0 bases, and the junction held 3 bases outside the gene matches. Germline V gene sequence: CDR1 MNHEY, CDR2 SMNVEV (reference sequence). The DNA for the CDR3 is TGTGCCAGCAGTCTTAGCGGGGGGGTCTCCTACAATGAGCAGTTCTTC. This gives the protein CASSLSGGVSYNEQFF.

The rearrangement joins TRBV7-2 to TRBJ2-1; 13 bases are shared with TRBD2. In germline, CDR1 is SGHTA, CDR2 FQGNSA. The CDR3 runs 14 residues. Germline trimming cut 6 bases from V and 8 bases from J; bases unmatched to any gene: 4. CDR3 loop: CASRLAGGVHEQFF. As DNA, the CDR3 is TGTGCCAGCAGACTAGCGGGGGGGGTTCATGAGCAGTTCTTC. Supplemented by reference TRBV7-2 and TRBJ2-1, the full variable domain reads GAGVSQSPSNKVTEKGKDVELRCDPISGHTALYWYRQSLGQGLEFLIYFQGNSAPDKSGLPSDRFSAERTGGSVSTLTIQRTQQEDSAVYLCASRLAGGVHEQFFGPGTRLTVL.

This sequence joins TRBV3-1 (or the pseudogene TRBV3-2) and TRBJ1-1; 8 bases match TRBD1. Trimming at V came to 3 bases and at J to 5 bases, leaving 5 bases not matched to a gene. Germline V gene data show CDR1 as LGHDT and CDR2 as YNNKEL (reference sequence). CDR3 length equals 14 residues. CDR3 region: CASSHRQGRTEAFF. CDR3 DNA: TGTGCCAGCAGCCACCGACAGGGGAGGACTGAAGCTTTCTTT.

The chain employs TRBV29-1 and TRBJ2-1; 10 nucleotides match TRBD2. The V and J ends lost 7 bases and 6 bases, in that order; junction bases with no gene match: 12. From germline, CDR1 is SQVTM and CDR2 ANQGSEA. The CDR3 extends over 15 amino acids. DNA of the CDR3: TGCAGCGCTGCGGTTGGGAGCGGGGGGGCCAATGAGCAGTTCTTC. Translating gives CSAAVGSGGANEQFF.

J is TRBJ2-7 and V is TRBV7-6; D remains ambiguous. In germline, CDR1 is SGHVS, CDR2 FNYEAQ. The CDR3 runs 14 residues. V lost 5 bases to trimming and J lost 0 bases, with 11 bases between them. CDR3 DNA: TGTGCCAGCAGCGGAAGACAACGCTCCTACGAGCAGTACTTC. Translation: CASSGRQRSYEQYF.

The chain combines TRBV7-9 with TRBJ1-4, with 8 nucleotides matching TRBD1. There are 14 residues in the CDR3. Trimming removed 4 bases from V and 7 bases from J; junction bases left unmatched: 5. Germline V gives CDR1 SEHNR, CDR2 FQNEAQ (reference sequence). CDR3 coding DNA: TGTGCCAGCAGCTCATCAGGGGGCGGTGAAAAACTGTTTTTT. Protein: CASSSSGGGEKLFF.

The J gene is TRBJ1-3, the V gene TRBV5-4; D unresolved. Trimming took 0 bases from V and 0 from J, leaving 7 bases between them. Germline V gives CDR1 SGHNT, CDR2 YYREEE (reference sequence). The CDR3 runs 15 residues. The CDR3, as DNA: TGTGCCAGCAGCTTGGACACCCCCTCTGGAAACACCATATATTTT. Protein: CASSLDTPSGNTIYF.

The chain recombines TRBV18 with TRBJ2-7, with 7 bases lining up with TRBD1. The CDR3 contains 14 residues. V trimming: 1 base; J trimming: 4 bases; junction bases outside the gene matches: 4. CDR1 and CDR2 from the germline V gene are KGHSH and LQKENI. The CDR3 reads CASSPQGQSYEQYF. In nucleotides, the CDR3 is TGTGCCAGCTCACCACAGGGACAGAGTTACGAGCAGTACTTC.

The chain couples TRBV18 to TRBJ1-1; 7 nucleotides match TRBD1. CDR1 is KGHSH and CDR2 is LQKENI in the germline V gene. Unmatched junction bases numbered 7, after V lost 8 bases and J lost 7 bases. This CDR3 contains 12 residues. The CDR3 DNA reads TGTGCCAGCGCCAAGGGGGCGGGTGAAGCTTTCTTT. Translated, it gives CASAKGAGEAFF.

The chain couples TRBV5-6 to TRBJ2-3; 13 bases line up with TRBD2. Germline trimming cut 4 bases from V and 5 bases from J; bases unmatched to any gene: 10. This CDR3 is 17 amino acids long. The germline V gene has CDR1 SGHDT and CDR2 YYEEEE. In DNA form, the CDR3 reads TGTGCCAGCAGCCTCAAGCGACTAGCGGGGGGACTAGATACGCAGTATTTT. This encodes CASSLKRLAGGLDTQYF.

The chain couples TRBV6-1 to TRBJ1-5, with D perhaps TRBD1 (6 bases). V lost 1 base, J lost 2 bases, and 9 bases lay in between. This CDR3 has 15 residues. Germline V lookup: CDR1 MNHNS, CDR2 SASEGT. CDR3 sequence (DNA): TGTGCCAGCAGTGAAGGGGGGCACGGCAATCAGCCCCAGCATTTT. Amino acids: CASSEGGHGNQPQHF.

The chain is built from TRBV19 and TRBJ2-1; TRBD2 aligns across 7 bases. The junction had 10 bases not matched to a gene; V was cut back by 6 bases and J by 8 bases. Germline V gene lookup returns CDR1 LNHDA and CDR2 SQIVND (reference sequence). This CDR3 spans 14 amino acids. CDR3 protein: CASSSGGLGHEQFF. CDR3 coding DNA: TGTGCCAGTAGCTCGGGGGGTTTGGGGCATGAGCAGTTCTTC.

J is TRBJ1-5 and V is TRBV29-1; 9 bases are a match to TRBD1. Germline V gene data show CDR1 as SQVTM and CDR2 as ANQGSEA. The CDR3 extends over 14 amino acids. Trimming at V came to 6 bases and at J to 5 bases, leaving 8 bases not matched to a gene. In DNA, the CDR3 is TGCAGCGTCGGCCTACAGGGGGCCGATCAGCCCCAGCATTTT. Translated: CSVGLQGADQPQHF.

This sequence joins TRBV6-5 and TRBJ2-6; tentative D call: TRBD1 (6 bases). Trimming took 7 bases from V and 1 from J, leaving 11 bases between them. Per germline, CDR1 MNHEY and CDR2 SVGAGI. The CDR3 runs 15 residues. The CDR3 is CASKDSVSGANVLTF. The CDR3 DNA reads TGTGCCAGCAAGGACAGCGTTTCTGGGGCCAACGTCCTGACTTTC.

The chain recombines TRBV6-5 with TRBJ1-3; 7 bases match TRBD1. The CDR3 runs 14 residues. Trimming took 6 bases from V and 3 from J; bases not matched to a gene: 5. From germline, CDR1 is MNHEY and CDR2 SVGAGI. The CDR3 nucleotides are TGTGCCAGCAGCGGGGACAGTGGTGGAAACACCATATATTTT. Amino acids: CASSGDSGGNTIYF.

V gene TRBV6-5 combines with J gene TRBJ2-1, with a possible D match to TRBD2 (5 bases). The ends were cut back, 11 bases at V and 3 bases at J, with 17 bases in the middle. The CDR3 is 14 residues long. Germline V CDR1 and CDR2: MNHEY, SVGAGI. The CDR3 DNA follows: TGTGCCGCCCTCGGGGAGCACCACTACAATGAGCAGTTCTTC. Its translation: CAALGEHHYNEQFF.

The chain joins TRBV6-4 to TRBJ1-6; D remains ambiguous. Between the trimmed V and J ends, which lost 5 bases and 3 bases, there was a span of 11 bases. The CDR3 covers 15 residues. Per the germline V gene, CDR1 is MRHNA and CDR2 is SNTAGT. The DNA of the CDR3 is TGTGCCAGCAGTAAGACGACAAGCTATAATTCACCCCTCCACTTT. This sequence encodes CASSKTTSYNSPLHF.

The CDR3 here is CASSGGQLLSGNTIYF. CDR3 in DNA: TGTGCCAGCAGTGGGGGACAGCTCCTCTCTGGAAACACCATATATTTT. The rearrangement uses TRBV28 and TRBJ1-3; 7 nucleotides line up with TRBD1. V shed 5 bases, J shed 0 bases, and the junction held 7 bases outside the gene matches. This CDR3 contains 16 residues. Germline V gene data show CDR1 as MDHEN and CDR2 as SYDVKM. Full variable domain (rest looked up from reference TRBV28 and TRBJ1-3): DVKVTQSSRYLVKRTGEKVFLECVQDMDHENMFWYRQDPGLGLRLIYFSYDVKMKEKGDIPEGYSVSREKKERFSLILESASTNQTSMYLCASSGGQLLSGNTIYFGEGSWLTVV.

This sequence joins TRBV9 and TRBJ1-2, with a weak D call TRBD1 (5 bases). The V and J ends lost 4 bases and 5 bases respectively, with 18 bases between them. CDR3 size: 15 residues. Germline V lookup: CDR1 SGDLS, CDR2 YYNGEE. CDR3 sequence reads: CASSPTGGVQYGYTF. CDR3 sequence (DNA): TGTGCCAGCAGCCCAACGGGGGGGGTTCAATATGGCTACACCTTC.

V usage is TRBV7-8 and J usage is TRBJ1-5, with D possibly matching TRBD1 (6 bases). This CDR3 is built from 13 residues. In germline, CDR1 is SGHVS, CDR2 FQNEAQ. Trimming took 5 bases from V and 7 from J, leaving 12 bases between them. CDR3 region: CASSLQGKQPQHF. CDR3 nucleotides: TGTGCCAGCAGCCTCCAGGGGAAACAGCCCCAGCATTTT.

Here the CDR3 DNA reads TGTGCCAGCAGTGGAGGGTATCAGCCCCAGCATTTT. Protein sequence: CASSGGYQPQHF. This chain joins TRBV6-2 or TRBV6-3 and TRBJ1-5; D gene uncertain. The CDR3 contains 12 residues. Germline V gives CDR1 MNHEY, CDR2 SVGEGT. The V end was cut by 5 bases, the J end by 5 bases, with 7 bases between.

The CDR3 sequence: CASISTGELFF. CDR3 bases: TGTGCCAGCATCTCCACCGGGGAGCTGTTTTTT. The rearrangement joins TRBV6-5 to TRBJ2-2; D unclear. CDR1 and CDR2 from the germline V gene are MNHEY and SVGAGI. V was trimmed by 7 bases and J by 4 bases, leaving 4 bases between them. This CDR3 comprises 11 residues.

This chain joins TRBV11-1 and TRBJ1-1, with D perhaps matching TRBD1 (6 bases). CDR1 is SGHAT, CDR2 FQDESV, per germline (reference sequence). The CDR3 is 13 amino acids. The ends were cut back, 1 base at V and 8 bases at J, with 11 bases in the middle. CDR3 nucleotides: TGTGCCAGCAGCTTAGACGGACAGCAGGAAGCTTTCTTT. This sequence encodes CASSLDGQQEAFF. The whole variable domain, filled in from reference TRBV11-1 and TRBJ1-1, reads EAEVAQSPRYKITEKSQAVAFWCDPISGHATLYWYRQILGQGPELLVQFQDESVVDDSQLPKDRFSAERLKGVDSTLKIQPAELGDSAMYLCASSLDGQQEAFFGQGTRLTVV.

This chain joins TRBV19 and TRBJ1-2; 8 nucleotides line up with TRBD1. This CDR3 is 14 amino acids long. Unmatched junction bases numbered 8, after V lost 7 bases and J lost 4 bases. Germline values: CDR1 LNHDA, CDR2 SQIVND (reference sequence). CDR3 nucleotide sequence: TGTGCCAGTAATACGGGGACAGGTCGCTATGGCTACACCTTC. It codes for CASNTGTGRYGYTF.

In nucleotides, the CDR3 is TGTGCCAGCCGGGAAAACTATGGCTACACCTTC. Amino acid sequence: CASRENYGYTF. This chain connects TRBV28 to TRBJ1-2; no definite D call. The CDR3 extends over 11 amino acids. Germline V CDR1 and CDR2: MDHEN, SYDVKM. V shed 8 bases and J shed 2 bases, with 6 bases lying between them.

The chain uses TRBV24-1 and TRBJ2-1, with TRBD1 identical over 7 bases. V was clipped by 3 bases and J by 0 bases; unmatched bases: 4. The CDR3 runs 16 residues. The V gene's germline CDR1 is KGHDR and CDR2 SFDVKD. CDR3: CATSDAGGSSYNEQFF. CDR3 sequence (DNA): TGTGCCACCAGTGATGCAGGGGGAAGCTCCTACAATGAGCAGTTCTTC.

This chain links TRBV7-2 with TRBJ1-2, with D maybe TRBD1 (5 bases). This CDR3 is 15 amino acids long. The germline CDR1 and CDR2 sequences are SGHTA and FQGNSA. Trimming cost V 5 bases and J 7 bases, with 20 bases left between them. The CDR3 DNA sequence: TGTGCCAGCAGCACCGGTGGGGGGACCCCGTTTGGCTACACCTTC. It translates to CASSTGGGTPFGYTF.

The chain employs TRBV4-1 and TRBJ2-2; 7 bases fit TRBD2. V lost 0 bases and J lost 1; bases outside the gene matches: 8. The CDR3 is 18 residues long. CDR1 is MGHRA and CDR2 is YSYEKL in the germline V gene. The CDR3 region is CASSQDPFAGENTGELFF. The CDR3 DNA follows: TGCGCCAGCAGCCAAGATCCTTTTGCGGGGGAGAACACCGGGGAGCTGTTTTTT.

The rearrangement links TRBV4-3 to TRBJ1-5; D is ambiguous. Looked up from germline, CDR1 is LGHNA and CDR2 is YSLEER. Trimming took off 0 bases at V and 3 bases at J, with 9 bases between the two ends. There are 15 residues in the CDR3. The CDR3 DNA sequence: TGCGCCAGCAGCCAAGAAGGAGGCGACAATCAGCCCCAGCATTTT. This codes for CASSQEGGDNQPQHF.

This clone was observed a handful of times. V and J are TRBV11-1 and TRBJ2-7; 8 positions match TRBD1. V was clipped by 4 bases and J by 2 bases; unmatched bases: 7. From germline, CDR1 is SGHAT and CDR2 FQDESV (reference sequence). This CDR3 region has 15 residues. This chain's CDR3 is CASSSRGQATYEQYF. CDR3 coding DNA: TGTGCCAGCAGCTCAAGGGGACAGGCAACCTACGAGCAGTACTTC. The variable domain in full, with the rest retrieved from reference TRBV11-1 and TRBJ2-7, is EAEVAQSPRYKITEKSQAVAFWCDPISGHATLYWYRQILGQGPELLVQFQDESVVDDSQLPKDRFSAERLKGVDSTLKIQPAELGDSAMYLCASSSRGQATYEQYFGPGTRLTVT.